This T cell receptor beta chain derives from a study of early T cells in non-severe SARS-CoV-2 infection. About the study: Unpaired chains resulted from sequencing bulk RNA of unsorted whole blood.

In the library, individual cDNA molecules carried attached unique molecular identifiers. Using its own MiXCR run on the 5' RACE reads, TCRdb lists one record per CDR3 protein. Of about 89,000 distinct CDR3 sequences in the sample, approximately 16% were seen once. With 5 bases clipped from V and 5 bases from J, the junction kept 9 bases outside the gene matches. The CDR3 is 15 amino acids. The germline V gene encodes CDR1 SGHVS and CDR2 FQNEAQ. As for this clonotype: Its antigen is still unknown.

Notes on the study in general: CD4 and private specificities were missed by VDJdb matching, which favored anti-spike CD8 responses.

The sequencing used whole blood, collected at baseline. This sequence was found in an adult who was a healthcare worker with PCR-confirmed SARS-CoV-2 infection or an uninfected control (not recorded which). The J gene is TRBJ1-1, the V gene TRBV7-8; 9 bases line up with TRBD1. The CDR3 region is CASSPRDRARTEAFF. CDR3 coding DNA: TGTGCCAGCAGCCCGCGGGACAGGGCCAGGACTGAAGCTTTCTTT.